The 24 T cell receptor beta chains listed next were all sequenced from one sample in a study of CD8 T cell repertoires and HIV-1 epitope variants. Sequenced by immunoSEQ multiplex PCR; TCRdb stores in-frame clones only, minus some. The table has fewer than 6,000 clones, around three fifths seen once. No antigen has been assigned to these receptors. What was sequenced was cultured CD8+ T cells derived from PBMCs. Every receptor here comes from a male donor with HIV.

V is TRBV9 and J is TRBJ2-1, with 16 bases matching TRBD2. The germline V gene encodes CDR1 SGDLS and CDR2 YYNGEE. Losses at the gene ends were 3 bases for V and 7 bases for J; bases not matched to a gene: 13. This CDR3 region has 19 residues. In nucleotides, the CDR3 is TGTGCCAGCAGCGGGTATGGGACTAGCGGGAGGGCCGATTTAAATGAGCAGTTCTTC. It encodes CASSGYGTSGRADLNEQFF.

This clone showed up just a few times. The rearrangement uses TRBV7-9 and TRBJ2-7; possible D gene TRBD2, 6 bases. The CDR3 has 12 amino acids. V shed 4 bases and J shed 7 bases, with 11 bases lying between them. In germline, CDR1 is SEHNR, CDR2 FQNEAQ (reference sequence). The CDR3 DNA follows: TGTGCCAGCAGCTCCGTGCGGGGTGAGCAGTACTTC. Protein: CASSSVRGEQYF.

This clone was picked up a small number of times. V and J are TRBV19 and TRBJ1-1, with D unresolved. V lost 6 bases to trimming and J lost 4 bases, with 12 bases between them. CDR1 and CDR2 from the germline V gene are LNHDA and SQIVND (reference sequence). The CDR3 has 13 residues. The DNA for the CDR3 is TGTGCCAGTAGCCCGGGTTGGGGCACTGAAGCTTTCTTT. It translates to CASSPGWGTEAFF.

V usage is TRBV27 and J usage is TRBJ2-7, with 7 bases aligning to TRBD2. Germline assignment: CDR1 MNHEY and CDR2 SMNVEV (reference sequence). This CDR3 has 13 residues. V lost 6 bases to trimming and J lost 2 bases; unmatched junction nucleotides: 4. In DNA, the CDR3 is TGTGCCAGCAGGAACCTAGCGGCCTACGAGCAGTACTTC. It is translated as CASRNLAAYEQYF.

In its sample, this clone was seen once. The DNA for the CDR3 is TGTGCCAGCAGCTTACGAGCGGGCGAGCAGTACTTC. It encodes CASSLRAGEQYF. This chain connects TRBV4-2 to TRBJ2-7; a possible D gene is TRBD2 (6 bases). The CDR3 totals 12 residues. V lost 5 bases to trimming and J lost 6 bases, with 11 bases between them. Per germline, CDR1 LGHNA and CDR2 YNFKEQ.

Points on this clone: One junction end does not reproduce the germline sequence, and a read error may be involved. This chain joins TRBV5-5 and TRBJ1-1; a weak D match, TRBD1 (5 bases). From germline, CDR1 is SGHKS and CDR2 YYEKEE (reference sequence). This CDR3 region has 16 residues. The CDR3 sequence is CASSQDVGQGNTEAFF. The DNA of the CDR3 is TGCGCCAGCAGCCAAGATGTTGGGCAGGGGAACACTGAAGCTTTCTTT.

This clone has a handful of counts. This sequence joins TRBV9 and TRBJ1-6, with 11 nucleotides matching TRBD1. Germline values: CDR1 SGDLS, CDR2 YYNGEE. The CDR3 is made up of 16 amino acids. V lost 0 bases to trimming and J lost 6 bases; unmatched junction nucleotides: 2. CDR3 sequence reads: CASSVEGTGGNSPLHF. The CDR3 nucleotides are TGTGCCAGCAGCGTAGAAGGGACAGGGGGTAATTCACCCCTCCACTTT.

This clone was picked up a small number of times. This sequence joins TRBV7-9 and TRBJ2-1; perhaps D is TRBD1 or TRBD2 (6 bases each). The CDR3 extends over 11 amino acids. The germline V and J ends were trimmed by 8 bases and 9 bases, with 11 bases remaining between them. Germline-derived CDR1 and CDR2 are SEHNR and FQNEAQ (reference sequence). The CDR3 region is CASLQGGEQFF. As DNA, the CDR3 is TGTGCCAGCTTACAGGGAGGTGAGCAGTTCTTC.

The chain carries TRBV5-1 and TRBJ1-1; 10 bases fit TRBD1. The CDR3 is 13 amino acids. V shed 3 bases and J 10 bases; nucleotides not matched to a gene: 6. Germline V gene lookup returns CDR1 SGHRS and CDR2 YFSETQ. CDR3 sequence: CASSSGTGDVAFF. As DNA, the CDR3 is TGCGCCAGCAGCTCCGGGACAGGGGATGTAGCTTTCTTT.

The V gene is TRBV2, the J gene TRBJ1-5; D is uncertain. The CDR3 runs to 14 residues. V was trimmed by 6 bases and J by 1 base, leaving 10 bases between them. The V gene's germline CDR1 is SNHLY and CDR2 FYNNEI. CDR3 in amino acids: CASSLVGSNQPQHF. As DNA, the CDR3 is TGTGCCAGCAGCCTCGTGGGCAGCAATCAGCCCCAGCATTTT.

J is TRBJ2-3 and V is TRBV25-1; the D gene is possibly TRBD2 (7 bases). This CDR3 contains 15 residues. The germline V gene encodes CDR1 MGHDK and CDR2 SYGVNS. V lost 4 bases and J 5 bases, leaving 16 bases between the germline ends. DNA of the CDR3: TGTGCCAGCAGTGCCACGGGGGGCTCAGGAGATACGCAGTATTTT. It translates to CASSATGGSGDTQYF.

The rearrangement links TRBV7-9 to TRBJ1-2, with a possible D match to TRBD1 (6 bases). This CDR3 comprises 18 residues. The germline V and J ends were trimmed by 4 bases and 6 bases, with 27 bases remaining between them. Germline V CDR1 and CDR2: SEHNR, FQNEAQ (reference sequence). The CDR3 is CASSSFGFGGQERNGYTF. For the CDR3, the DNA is TGTGCCAGCAGCTCCTTTGGGTTCGGGGGGCAGGAAAGGAATGGCTACACCTTC.

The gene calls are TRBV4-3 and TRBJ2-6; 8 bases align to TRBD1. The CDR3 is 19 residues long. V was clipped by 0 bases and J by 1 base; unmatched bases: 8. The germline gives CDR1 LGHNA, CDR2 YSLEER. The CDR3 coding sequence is TGCGCCAGCAGCCAAGATCGGCAGGGGGCTTATTCTGGGGCCAACGTCCTGACTTTC. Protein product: CASSQDRQGAYSGANVLTF.

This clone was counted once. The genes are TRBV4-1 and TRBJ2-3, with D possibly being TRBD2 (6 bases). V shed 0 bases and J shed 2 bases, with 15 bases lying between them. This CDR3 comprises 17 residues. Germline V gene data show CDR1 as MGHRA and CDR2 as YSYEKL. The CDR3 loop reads CASSQDPWGLPTDTQYF. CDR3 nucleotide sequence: TGCGCCAGCAGCCAAGATCCCTGGGGACTCCCCACAGATACGCAGTATTTT.

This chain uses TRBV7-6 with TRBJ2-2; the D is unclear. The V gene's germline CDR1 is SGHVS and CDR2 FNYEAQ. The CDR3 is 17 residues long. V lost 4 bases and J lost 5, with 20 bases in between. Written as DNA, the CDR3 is TGTGCCAGCAGCTCCGATTTGACCGAACTGGGGACCGGGGAGCTGTTTTTT. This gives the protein CASSSDLTELGTGELFF.

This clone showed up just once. The CDR3 loop reads CASSMARTGGTTEAFF. The CDR3 DNA reads as TGTGCCAGTAGTATGGCCCGGACAGGGGGGACCACTGAAGCTTTCTTT. The rearrangement uses TRBV19 and TRBJ1-1; 10 positions agree with TRBD1. This CDR3 has 16 amino acids. J gave up 4 bases and V 3 bases, and 8 bases lay outside the gene matches. Per germline, CDR1 LNHDA and CDR2 SQIVND (reference sequence).

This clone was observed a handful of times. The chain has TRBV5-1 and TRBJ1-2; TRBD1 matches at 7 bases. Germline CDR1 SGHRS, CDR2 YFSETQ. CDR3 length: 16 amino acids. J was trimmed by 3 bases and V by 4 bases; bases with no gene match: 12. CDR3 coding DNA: TGCGCCAGCAGCACAAACTTCGACAGGGCTGACTATGGCTACACCTTC. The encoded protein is CASSTNFDRADYGYTF.

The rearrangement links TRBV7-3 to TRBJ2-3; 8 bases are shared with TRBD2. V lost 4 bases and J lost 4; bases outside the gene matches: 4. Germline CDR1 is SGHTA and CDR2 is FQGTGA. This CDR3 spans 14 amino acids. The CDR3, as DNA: TGTGCCAGCAGCTCCGGGGGGGAGGCAGATACGCAGTATTTT. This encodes CASSSGGEADTQYF.

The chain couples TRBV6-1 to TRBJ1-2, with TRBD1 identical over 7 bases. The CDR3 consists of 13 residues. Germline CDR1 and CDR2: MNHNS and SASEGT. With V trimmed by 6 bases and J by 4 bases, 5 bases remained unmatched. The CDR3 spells CASRGGQFYGYTF. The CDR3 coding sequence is TGTGCCAGCAGGGGGGGACAGTTCTATGGCTACACCTTC.

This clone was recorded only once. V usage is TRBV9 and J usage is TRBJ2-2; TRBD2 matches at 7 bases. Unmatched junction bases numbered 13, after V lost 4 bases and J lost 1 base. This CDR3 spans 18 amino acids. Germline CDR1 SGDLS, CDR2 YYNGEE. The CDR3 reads CASSSPQRGLRNTGELFF. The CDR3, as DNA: TGTGCCAGCAGCTCCCCCCAGAGGGGACTAAGGAACACCGGGGAGCTGTTTTTT.

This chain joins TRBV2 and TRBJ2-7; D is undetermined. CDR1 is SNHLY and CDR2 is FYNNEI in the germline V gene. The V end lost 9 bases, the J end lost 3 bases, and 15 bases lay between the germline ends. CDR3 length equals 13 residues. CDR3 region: CASSPFNSYEQYF. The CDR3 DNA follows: TGTGCCAGTTCCCCTTTTAACAGCTACGAGCAGTACTTC. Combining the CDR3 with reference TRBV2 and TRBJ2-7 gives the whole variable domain EPEVTQTPSHQVTQMGQEVILRCVPISNHLYFYWYRQILGQKVEFLVSFYNNEISEKSEIFDDQFSVERPDGSNFTLKIRSTKLEDSAMYFCASSPFNSYEQYFGPGTRLTVT.

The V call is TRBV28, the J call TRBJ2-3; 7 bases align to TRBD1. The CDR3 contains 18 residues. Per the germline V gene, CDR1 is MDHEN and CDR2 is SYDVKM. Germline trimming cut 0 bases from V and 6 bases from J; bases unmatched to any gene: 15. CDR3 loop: CASSLWVARGPSPDTQYF. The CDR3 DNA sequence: TGTGCCAGCAGTTTATGGGTGGCGAGGGGGCCCTCCCCCGATACGCAGTATTTT.

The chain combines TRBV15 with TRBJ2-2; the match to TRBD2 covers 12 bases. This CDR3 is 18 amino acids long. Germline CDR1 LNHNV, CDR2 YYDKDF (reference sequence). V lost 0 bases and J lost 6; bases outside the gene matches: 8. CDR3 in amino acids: CATSRDLAGGRTPGELFF. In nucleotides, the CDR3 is TGTGCCACCAGCAGAGATCTAGCGGGAGGGAGGACCCCCGGGGAGCTGTTTTTT.

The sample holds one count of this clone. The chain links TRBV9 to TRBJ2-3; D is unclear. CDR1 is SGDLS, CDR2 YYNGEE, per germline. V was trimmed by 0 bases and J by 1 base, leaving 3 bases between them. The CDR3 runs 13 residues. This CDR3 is CASSVGGTDTQYF. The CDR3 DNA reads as TGTGCCAGCAGCGTAGGGGGCACAGATACGCAGTATTTT.